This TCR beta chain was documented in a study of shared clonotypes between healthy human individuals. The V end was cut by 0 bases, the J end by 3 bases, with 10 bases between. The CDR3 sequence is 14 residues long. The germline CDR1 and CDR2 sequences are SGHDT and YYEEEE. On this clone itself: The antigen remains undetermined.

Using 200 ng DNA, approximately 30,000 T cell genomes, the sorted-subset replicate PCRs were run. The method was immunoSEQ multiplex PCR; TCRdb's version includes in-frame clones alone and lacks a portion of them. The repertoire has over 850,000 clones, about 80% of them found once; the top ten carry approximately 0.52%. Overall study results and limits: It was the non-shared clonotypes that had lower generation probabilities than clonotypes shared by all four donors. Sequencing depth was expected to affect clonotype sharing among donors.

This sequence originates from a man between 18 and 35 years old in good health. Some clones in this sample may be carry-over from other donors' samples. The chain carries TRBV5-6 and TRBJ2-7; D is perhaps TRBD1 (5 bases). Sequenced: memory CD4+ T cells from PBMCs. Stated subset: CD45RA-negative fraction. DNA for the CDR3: TGTGCCAGCAGCTTGGTGGGTCAGGGCTACGAGCAGTACTTC. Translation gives CASSLVGQGYEQYF.